The next 18 T cell receptor beta chains were all read from a single sample in a study of immune heterogeneity within non-small cell lung tumors. Multiplex PCR was performed with 32 V and 13 J primers, and it amplified TCR beta CDR3. TCRdb reanalysed the multiplex PCR reads using MiXCR and keeps one entry per CDR3 protein. The sample has about 4,500 distinct CDR3 sequences, roughly 25% seen once. As template, the study used bulk tumor genomic DNA at around 630 ng per sample. From each primary tumor, several far-apart biopsies were obtained during surgery. Untreated, newly diagnosed non-small cell lung cancer patients underwent curative surgery. Sequencing input: lung tumor tissue. The receptors were gathered from a man in his 60s with non-small cell lung cancer.

The chain combines TRBV20-1 with TRBJ2-7; 12 nucleotides line up with TRBD2. Germline V CDR1 and CDR2: DFQATT, SNEGSKA (reference sequence). This CDR3 comprises 16 residues. V shed 4 bases, J shed 6 bases, and the junction held 13 bases outside the gene matches. The CDR3 loop reads CSAILGTSGPLREQYF. The CDR3 nucleotides read TGCAGTGCTATCCTCGGGACTAGCGGGCCTCTACGCGAGCAGTACTTC.

In this sample, this clonotype turned up a few times. This chain joins TRBV6-1 and TRBJ1-2; D is uncertain. Germline V gene data show CDR1 as MNHNS and CDR2 as SASEGT. Trimming took 5 bases from V and 4 from J, leaving 11 bases between them. The length of the CDR3 is 13 residues. The CDR3 is CASSLGNAYGYTF. CDR3 coding DNA: TGTGCCAGCAGTCTGGGAAATGCCTATGGCTACACCTTC.

This clonotype ranks as large. V gene TRBV20-1 combines with J gene TRBJ1-2; 8 positions agree with TRBD1. The CDR3 has 14 amino acids. Trimming took 6 bases from V and 5 from J; bases not matched to a gene: 11. Germline CDR1 DFQATT, CDR2 SNEGSKA (reference sequence). The CDR3 DNA follows: TGCAGTGCCATTAGGGACAGGCCGCTTTATGGCTACACCTTC. Translating gives CSAIRDRPLYGYTF.

This clonotype appeared a few times. V gene TRBV2 combines with J gene TRBJ2-2; possibly TRBD2 for D (6 bases). The V end was cut by 3 bases, the J end by 1 base, with 12 bases between. The CDR3 covers 16 residues. Germline loops: CDR1 SNHLY, CDR2 FYNNEI. For the CDR3, the DNA is TGTGCCAGCAGTGACGGACTAACGGAGAACACCGGGGAGCTGTTTTTT. It yields the protein CASSDGLTENTGELFF.

This clonotype has a handful of counts. CDR3 in amino acids: CASSLAGVLAGGVYEQYF. The CDR3 nucleotides read TGTGCCAGCAGCTTAGCCGGGGTACTAGCGGGAGGGGTATACGAGCAGTACTTC. V and J are TRBV7-9 and TRBJ2-7; 13 nucleotides match TRBD2. The V gene's germline CDR1 is SEHNR and CDR2 FQNEAQ (reference sequence). The trim removed 0 bases at V and 4 bases at J, leaving 9 bases unmatched. The CDR3 runs 18 residues.

This clonotype has a handful of counts. This chain links TRBV2 with TRBJ2-1; 13 bases align to TRBD2. Germline trimming cut 6 bases from V and 7 bases from J; bases unmatched to any gene: 3. The germline gives CDR1 SNHLY, CDR2 FYNNEI. This CDR3 is 14 amino acids long. CDR3 loop: CASRELAGGNEQFF. DNA of the CDR3: TGTGCCAGCAGAGAACTAGCGGGAGGGAATGAGCAGTTCTTC.

The V call is TRBV30, the J call TRBJ1-1; unclear D gene. The CDR3 extends over 13 amino acids. With 0 bases removed from V and 1 base from J, the gap between germline ends came to 6 bases. The germline V gene has CDR1 GTSNPN and CDR2 SVGIG (reference sequence). CDR3 region: CAWSVLGNTEAFF. CDR3 sequence (DNA): TGTGCCTGGAGTGTACTAGGGAACACTGAAGCTTTCTTT. Full variable domain (remainder filled in from reference TRBV30 and TRBJ1-1): SQTIHQWPATLVQPVGSPLSLECTVEGTSNPNLYWYRQAAGRGLQLLFYSVGIGQISSEVPQNLSASRPQDRQFILSSKKLLLSDSGFYLCAWSVLGNTEAFFGQGTRLTVV.

This chain joins TRBV7-8 and TRBJ1-4; D unclear. The germline V gene has CDR1 SGHVS and CDR2 FQNEAQ. There are 15 residues in the CDR3. The V and J ends lost 2 bases and 4 bases respectively, with 11 bases between them. DNA of the CDR3: TGTGCCAGCAGCTTAAATCCAAGGCTTAATGAAAAACTGTTTTTT. Protein sequence: CASSLNPRLNEKLFF.

This clonotype has only a few counts. The chain couples TRBV5-1 to TRBJ2-7, with 11 bases lining up with TRBD1. This CDR3 comprises 15 residues. The V gene end was trimmed by 3 bases and the J gene end by 7 bases; junction bases not matched to a gene: 9. Germline V CDR1 and CDR2: SGHRS, YFSETQ. The DNA of the CDR3 is TGCGCCAGCAGCTATTCCGGACAGGGGGCGGGGGAGCAGTACTTC. Translation gives CASSYSGQGAGEQYF.

The chain employs TRBV20-1 and TRBJ2-7, with a possible D match to TRBD2 (5 bases). Germline CDR1 is DFQATT and CDR2 is SNEGSKA (reference sequence). With 0 bases removed from V and 1 base from J, the gap between germline ends came to 16 bases. This CDR3 has 16 amino acids. The CDR3 loop reads CSARDPARSGSYEQYF. In DNA form, the CDR3 reads TGCAGTGCTAGAGATCCTGCCAGGTCGGGATCCTACGAGCAGTACTTC.

The CDR3 region is CSAIDPARSGSYEQYF. DNA for the CDR3: TGCAGTGCTATAGATCCTGCCAGGTCGGGATCCTACGAGCAGTACTTC. V is TRBV20-1 and J is TRBJ2-7, with D perhaps matching TRBD2 (5 bases). V lost 4 bases and J lost 1, with 20 bases in between. The CDR3 is 16 residues long. Germline lookup yields CDR1 DFQATT and CDR2 SNEGSKA (reference sequence).

This clonotype came up a few times. The V call is TRBV6-6, the J call TRBJ2-7; 9 nucleotides match TRBD2. Germline assignment: CDR1 MNHNY and CDR2 SVGAGI (reference sequence). Losses at the gene ends were 0 bases for V and 0 bases for J; bases not matched to a gene: 0. The CDR3 totals 15 residues. CDR3 sequence (DNA): TGTGCCAGCAGTTACTCTAGCGGGAGCTCCTACGAGCAGTACTTC. Translation gives CASSYSSGSSYEQYF.

This clonotype occurred a few times. The CDR3 nucleotides read TGTGCCAGCAGCAGGGGTGAGGGCTACGAGCAGTACTTC. It encodes CASSRGEGYEQYF. This sequence joins TRBV6-1 and TRBJ2-7; possibly TRBD1 for D (6 bases). In germline, CDR1 is MNHNS, CDR2 SASEGT. The CDR3 totals 13 residues. Trimming removed 6 bases at V and 3 bases at J, with 12 bases between.

This clonotype turned up a few times. The V gene is TRBV29-1, the J gene TRBJ2-1; TRBD1 might be the D (5 bases). Germline V gives CDR1 SQVTM, CDR2 ANQGSEA. The CDR3 has 12 residues. Trimming pared 2 bases from V and 8 bases from J, leaving 10 bases between. In nucleotides, the CDR3 is TGCAGCGTTGAATTCTGGGGCCATGAGCAGTTCTTC. It specifies CSVEFWGHEQFF.

The chain has TRBV10-3 and TRBJ1-5, with D uncertain. Germline V lookup: CDR1 ENHRY, CDR2 SYGVKD. This CDR3 comprises 14 residues. V was shortened by 4 bases and J by 1 base, with 8 bases between the two germline ends. As DNA, the CDR3 is TGTGCCATCAGTGCGGGCAGGAGCAATCAGCCCCAGCATTTT. Translation: CAISAGRSNQPQHF.

Concerning this clonotype: A junction end diverges from the germline sequence, so it may reflect a read error. The chain has TRBV29-1 and TRBJ1-2; D gene uncertain. CDR1 SQVTM and CDR2 ANQGSEA come from the germline V gene. The CDR3 covers 11 residues. The CDR3 here is CSVEQIYGYNF. CDR3 nucleotide sequence: TGCAGCGTTGAACAAATCTATGGCTACAACTTC.

This clonotype is medium-sized. The J gene is TRBJ1-1, the V gene TRBV6-2 or TRBV6-3; a possible D gene is TRBD1 (5 bases). The CDR3 loop spans 16 amino acids. V lost 6 bases to trimming and J lost 1 base, with 18 bases between them. The germline V gene encodes CDR1 MNHEY and CDR2 SVGEGT. The DNA of the CDR3 is TGTGCCAGCAGACGTACCCTGGGGGAGGGGAACACTGAAGCTTTCTTT. Its protein product is CASRRTLGEGNTEAFF.

This clonotype is medium-sized. The genes are TRBV27 and TRBJ2-7, with 10 bases identical to TRBD1. V lost 7 bases, J lost 1 base, and 7 bases stayed unmatched. CDR1 MNHEY and CDR2 SMNVEV come from the germline V gene (reference sequence). The CDR3 spans 15 residues. CDR3 nucleotides: TGTGCCAGCACGACAGGACAGGGGGGATCCTACGAGCAGTACTTC. Translating gives CASTTGQGGSYEQYF.